This record covers a single TCR beta chain. Its specificity is unknown. This CDR3 region has 16 residues. V lost 4 bases to trimming and J lost 4 bases; unmatched junction nucleotides: 11. CDR1 is ENHRY and CDR2 is SYGVKD in the germline V gene. TCRdb's copy holds only in-frame clones and misses some; the assay was immunoSEQ multiplex PCR. The table has roughly 150,000 clones, about 87% seen once. This specimen comes from a study of radiation and T cells in renal cell carcinoma. In the study overall: Nephrectomy followed 15 Gy stereotactic body radiation by 4 weeks. Whole-study results and caveats: In blood, top tumor clones expanded by 2 weeks, shrinking by 4.

Documented time point: baseline pretreatment blood. Noted treatment: 15 Gy SBRT to primary tumor, nephrectomy 4 weeks later. Radiation-treated patients gave blood at baseline, week 2 and week 4. This sequence joins TRBV10-3 and TRBJ1-2, with 8 bases fitting TRBD1. This material consisted of blood, taken from a patient whose treatment included radiotherapy and nephrectomy. This receptor was taken from a woman in her 70s with renal cell carcinoma. CDR3 sequence reads: CAISVYGQGGTYGYTF. In DNA form, the CDR3 reads TGTGCCATCAGTGTATACGGACAGGGTGGGACCTATGGCTACACCTTC.